One sample yielded the 29 T cell receptor beta chains listed below, sequenced in a study of spatial heterogeneity in lung cancer. In TCRdb, the 5' RACE reads were re-called with MiXCR into one record per CDR3 protein. The table shows about 11,000 distinct CDR3 sequences, with under 4.5% occurring only once. Documented time point: sample taken at primary tumor resection. Unsorted whole RNA of tumor, nontumor lung or frozen PBMC was sequenced. Sequenced here: PBMCs, sampled at surgery. The receptor set was obtained from a female donor with early-stage non-small cell lung cancer.

In its sample, this clonotype was seen many times. The junction departs from germline at one end; a sequencing error may be responsible. As an off-target read in a library built for alpha chains, this beta chain has a frequency of little significance. The chain has TRBV28 and TRBJ2-6; no clear D gene. The CDR3 runs 13 residues. The V gene's germline CDR1 is MDHEN and CDR2 SYDVKM. The CDR3 is CASSRPGANVLTF. The CDR3 DNA reads TGTGCCAGCAGCCGCCCTGGCGCCAACGTCCTGACTTTC. Full variable domain (outside the CDR3, taken from reference TRBV28 and TRBJ2-6): DVKVTQSSRYLVKRTGEKVFLECVQDMDHENMFWYRQDPGLGLRLIYFSYDVKMKEKGDIPEGYSVSREKKERFSLILESASTNQTSMYLCASSRPGANVLTFGAGSRLTVL.

This clonotype was picked up many times. Since the library was made to target alpha chains, this beta chain is a stray read and its abundance is not meaningful. V usage is TRBV5-1 and J usage is TRBJ2-2, with TRBD1 matching over 8 bases. The germline CDR1 and CDR2 sequences are SGHRS and YFSETQ. Trimming removed 4 bases from V and 3 bases from J; junction bases left unmatched: 14. The length of the CDR3 is 18 residues. Written as DNA, the CDR3 is TGCGCCAGCAGCCACCTCGGACAGGGCGGATATTACACCGGGGAGCTGTTTTTT. Its translation: CASSHLGQGGYYTGELFF.

This clonotype was seen repeatedly, ten times or more. Since it is a stray read in a library aimed at alpha chains, this beta chain has a size that is not meaningful. The DNA of the CDR3 is TGTGCCAGCAGTTCGGCCTATGGCTACACCTTC. This translates into CASSSAYGYTF. V usage is TRBV28 and J usage is TRBJ1-2; D ambiguous. Trimming shortened V by 4 bases and J by 4 bases, and 4 bases separated the two germline ends. The germline V gene has CDR1 MDHEN and CDR2 SYDVKM. CDR3 length equals 11 residues.

This clonotype was counted at least ten times. This beta chain is an off-target read within a library intended for alpha chains, so its frequency means little. The chain couples TRBV10-3 to TRBJ2-2; D unclear. Germline V lookup: CDR1 ENHRY, CDR2 SYGVKD. This CDR3 is built from 15 residues. Trimming removed 4 bases at V and 3 bases at J, with 12 bases between. As DNA, the CDR3 is TGTGCCATCAGTGCCCTCGCACGGGACACCGGGGAGCTGTTTTTT. Protein product: CAISALARDTGELFF.

This clonotype was counted at least ten times. This beta chain turned up in a library designed for alpha chains; as an off-target read, its abundance says little. The V and J genes are TRBV27 and TRBJ2-5; maybe TRBD2 (5 bases). The length of the CDR3 is 13 residues. V was shortened by 4 bases and J by 3 bases, with 9 bases between the two germline ends. CDR1 and CDR2 from the germline V gene are MNHEY and SMNVEV (reference sequence). The CDR3 loop is CASSSDGEETQYF. The CDR3 nucleotides are TGTGCCAGCAGTTCCGACGGGGAAGAGACCCAGTACTTC.

This clonotype was counted many times. The library was built for alpha chains, so this beta chain is an off-target read and its size means little. The chain employs TRBV6-2 or TRBV6-3 and TRBJ2-3; tentatively, D is TRBD2 (6 bases). This CDR3 has 16 amino acids. The germline V and J ends were trimmed by 7 bases and 1 base, with 18 bases remaining between them. The germline V gene has CDR1 MNHEY and CDR2 SVGEGT. The CDR3 here is CASNHMGGRGTDTQYF. The CDR3 coding sequence is TGTGCCAGCAATCATATGGGGGGTCGCGGCACAGATACGCAGTATTTT.

This clonotype occurred many times. This beta chain is a stray read from a library made for alpha chains; its abundance is not meaningful. V is TRBV4-3 and J is TRBJ2-5; D gene uncertain. The germline CDR1 and CDR2 sequences are LGHNA and YSLEER. V lost 4 bases to trimming and J lost 1 base, with 16 bases between them. The CDR3 loop spans 16 amino acids. The CDR3 DNA is TGCGCCAGCAGCCTGAGCCTACACGGACCCCAAGAGACCCAGTACTTC. Amino acids: CASSLSLHGPQETQYF.

The table lists this clonotype with a few counts. Because the library targeted alpha chains, this beta chain is an off-target read whose size means little. V gene TRBV7-2 combines with J gene TRBJ2-2; perhaps TRBD1 as D (6 bases). CDR1 SGHTA and CDR2 FQGNSA come from the germline V gene. This CDR3 has 13 residues. V was trimmed by 5 bases and J by 6 bases, leaving 10 bases between them. CDR3 loop: CASSQYRAGELFF. CDR3 in DNA: TGTGCCAGCAGCCAATACAGGGCCGGGGAGCTGTTTTTT.

This clonotype was seen at least ten times. This beta chain is an unintended read in a library built for alpha chains; its size means little. V usage is TRBV25-1 and J usage is TRBJ2-7; either TRBD1 or TRBD2 may supply D (5 bases each). Germline V gives CDR1 MGHDK, CDR2 SYGVNS. V dropped 4 bases and J dropped 6 bases, with 13 bases sitting between them. The CDR3 is made up of 13 amino acids. For the CDR3, the DNA is TGTGCCAGCAGTGGGCCGGGACGTGGCGAGCAGTACTTC. Amino acids: CASSGPGRGEQYF.

This clonotype occurred many times. This beta chain appears as a stray read in a library generated for alpha chains; its size is not informative. The chain carries TRBV14 and TRBJ2-5; the D call may be TRBD1 or TRBD2 (7 bases each). Germline V gene lookup returns CDR1 SGHDN and CDR2 FVKESK. V gave up 5 bases and J gave up 5 bases, with 18 bases separating them. The CDR3 runs 15 residues. In nucleotides, the CDR3 is TGTGCCAGCAGCTTCCGACAGGGAGGGCGCGAGACCCAGTACTTC. It codes for CASSFRQGGRETQYF.

In the case of this clonotype: A library made for alpha chains picked up this beta chain off target, so its size means little. The chain recombines TRBV5-1 with TRBJ2-1, with D perhaps matching TRBD2 (6 bases). There are 15 residues in the CDR3. V lost 4 bases to trimming and J lost 2 bases, with 13 bases between them. CDR1 SGHRS and CDR2 YFSETQ come from the germline V gene. CDR3 in amino acids: CASSALPGAYNEQFF. CDR3 bases: TGCGCCAGCAGCGCGCTACCGGGAGCCTACAATGAGCAGTTCTTC.

This clonotype was observed a few times. This beta chain turned up in a library designed for alpha chains; as an off-target read, its abundance says little. V and J are TRBV12-3 or TRBV12-4 and TRBJ2-2, with TRBD1 identical over 9 bases. V lost 5 bases, J lost 4 bases, and 5 bases stayed unmatched. The CDR3 length is 15 residues. The CDR3 sequence is CASSPDRGSTGELFF. In nucleotides, the CDR3 is TGTGCCAGCAGTCCGGACAGGGGTAGCACCGGGGAGCTGTTTTTT.

This clonotype was picked up many times. This beta chain is a stray sequence in a library constructed for alpha chains; its clone size is not meaningful. The J gene is TRBJ1-1, the V gene TRBV5-6; D ambiguous. The CDR3 is 12 residues long. V was clipped by 2 bases and J by 5 bases, with 7 bases between them. Germline CDR1 reads SGHDT; CDR2 reads YYEEEE. For the CDR3, the DNA is TGTGCCAGCAGCTTCGGCAGGACTGAAGCTTTCTTT. This sequence encodes CASSFGRTEAFF.

The sample holds many counts of this clonotype. A library made for alpha chains picked up this beta chain off target, so its size means little. The rearrangement links TRBV7-2 to TRBJ2-1; 9 bases line up with TRBD2. Germline lookup yields CDR1 SGHTA and CDR2 FQGNSA. With V trimmed by 4 bases and J by 8 bases, 9 bases remained unmatched. This CDR3 region has 15 residues. The CDR3 region is CASSWGGLAADEQFF. The DNA for the CDR3 is TGTGCCAGCAGCTGGGGGGGACTAGCTGCTGATGAGCAGTTCTTC.

In this sample, this clonotype turned up many times. The size of this beta chain means little, since it is a stray read in a library made for alpha chains. The chain links TRBV5-4 to TRBJ1-1, with 7 bases fitting TRBD1. V gave up 0 bases and J gave up 0 bases; unmatched junction bases: 5. Germline loops: CDR1 SGHNT, CDR2 YYREEE (reference sequence). The CDR3 contains 16 residues. Here the CDR3 DNA reads TGTGCCAGCAGCTTGGGGGGGGGACAGTTGAACACTGAAGCTTTCTTT. Its translation is CASSLGGGQLNTEAFF.

This clonotype was seen ten or more times. Since it is a stray read in a library aimed at alpha chains, this beta chain has a size that is not meaningful. The chain is built from TRBV9 and TRBJ1-1, with 8 bases that match TRBD1. CDR3 length equals 13 residues. Germline values: CDR1 SGDLS, CDR2 YYNGEE. V lost 3 bases to trimming and J lost 4 bases; unmatched junction nucleotides: 2. The CDR3 here is CASSATGGTEAFF. DNA for the CDR3: TGTGCCAGCAGCGCCACAGGGGGCACTGAAGCTTTCTTT.

Ten or more counts support this clonotype. This beta chain represents an off-target read in a library built for alpha chains; its size is of limited meaning. V is TRBV4-3 and J is TRBJ1-5; D uncertain. Looked up from germline, CDR1 is LGHNA and CDR2 is YSLEER. The ends were cut back, 0 bases at V and 5 bases at J, with 11 bases in the middle. This CDR3 region has 15 residues. In DNA, the CDR3 is TGCGCCAGCAGCCAAGATCTACAAGGATATCAGCCCCAGCATTTT. It is translated as CASSQDLQGYQPQHF.

This clonotype has at least ten counts. This beta chain turned up in a library designed for alpha chains; as an off-target read, its abundance says little. The V call is TRBV4-3, the J call TRBJ2-1; 10 nucleotides match TRBD2. This CDR3 is 17 amino acids long. Germline assignment: CDR1 LGHNA and CDR2 YSLEER. The V segment lost 2 bases and the J segment 5 bases; nucleotides outside the gene matches: 9. The CDR3 loop is CASSQSIAGGPDNEQFF. CDR3 nucleotides: TGCGCCAGCAGCCAATCGATAGCGGGGGGTCCTGACAATGAGCAGTTCTTC.

As regards this clonotype: A much larger clone is a single base away; this may be a read error. This beta chain is an unintended read in a library built for alpha chains; its size means little. The chain joins TRBV20-1 to TRBJ1-5, with unresolved D. CDR1 and CDR2 (germline): DFQATT, SNEGSKA (reference sequence). Trimming pared 2 bases from V and 3 bases from J, leaving 11 bases between. The CDR3 has 14 residues. The CDR3 region has the DNA TGCAGTGCTAGAAACACGGCTCTCAATCAGCCCCAGCATTTT. Translation: CSARNTALNQPQHF.

This clonotype occurred many times. This beta chain slipped into a library made for alpha chains as a stray read, so its size is not meaningful. This chain links TRBV28 with TRBJ2-7; no definite D call. This CDR3 region has 14 residues. V was pared by 5 bases and J by 3 bases, with 14 bases between. CDR1 and CDR2 (germline): MDHEN, SYDVKM. The CDR3 sequence: CASSLALLVYEQYF. The CDR3 bases are TGTGCCAGCAGTCTTGCCCTGCTCGTCTACGAGCAGTACTTC.

This clonotype has at least ten counts. Because this beta chain is a stray read in a library intended to capture alpha chains, its abundance should not be given much weight. The chain has TRBV20-1 and TRBJ1-1; D gene uncertain. Trimming cost V 2 bases and J 3 bases, with 4 bases left between them. The CDR3 extends over 11 amino acids. Germline CDR1 is DFQATT and CDR2 is SNEGSKA (reference sequence). The CDR3 loop reads CSARQDTEAFF. In DNA, the CDR3 is TGCAGTGCTAGACAGGACACTGAAGCTTTCTTT.

This clonotype is labeled medium-sized. This beta chain came through as a stray read in a library set up for alpha chains, and its size says little. The rearrangement uses TRBV4-3 and TRBJ1-6; 7 nucleotides match TRBD1. There are 15 residues in the CDR3. Germline CDR1 is LGHNA and CDR2 is YSLEER. J lost 7 bases, V lost 3 bases, and 6 bases had no gene match. CDR3 amino acids: CASSHSQGINSPLHF. The CDR3 DNA follows: TGCGCCAGCAGCCACTCACAGGGGATCAATTCACCCCTCCACTTT.

Many counts were recorded for this clonotype. A library made for alpha chains picked up this beta chain off target, so its size means little. This rearrangement joins TRBV7-2 to TRBJ2-5; TRBD2 agrees at 8 bases. J lost 7 bases, V lost 0 bases, and 13 bases had no gene match. The CDR3 loop spans 17 amino acids. Germline-derived CDR1 and CDR2 are SGHTA and FQGNSA. As DNA, the CDR3 is TGTGCCAGCAGCTTAGCTCCCGGGACTAGTGGGGAAGTGACCCAGTACTTC. It specifies CASSLAPGTSGEVTQYF. Supplemented by reference TRBV7-2 and TRBJ2-5, the full variable domain reads GAGVSQSPSNKVTEKGKDVELRCDPISGHTALYWYRQSLGQGLEFLIYFQGNSAPDKSGLPSDRFSAERTGGSVSTLTIQRTQQEDSAVYLCASSLAPGTSGEVTQYFGPGTRLLVL.

This clonotype counts as large. This beta chain came through as a stray read in a library set up for alpha chains, and its size says little. The V and J genes are TRBV9 and TRBJ2-3; TRBD2 agrees at 9 bases. The germline gives CDR1 SGDLS, CDR2 YYNGEE. This CDR3 comprises 16 residues. The V gene end was trimmed by 4 bases and the J gene end by 6 bases; junction bases not matched to a gene: 12. The CDR3 spells CASSFQPGLASDTQYF. DNA of the CDR3: TGTGCCAGCAGCTTTCAACCGGGACTAGCATCCGATACGCAGTATTTT.

This clonotype was counted many times. In a library made to pick up alpha chains, this beta chain is a stray read with a size that means little. The chain has TRBV6-6 and TRBJ1-1; no clear D gene. The germline gives CDR1 MNHNY, CDR2 SVGAGI (reference sequence). V lost 5 bases and J lost 1, with 11 bases in between. The CDR3 spans 14 residues. Here the CDR3 DNA reads TGTGCCAGCAGTCCCGGCTTTACGAACACTGAAGCTTTCTTT. Translating gives CASSPGFTNTEAFF.

There are many counts of this clonotype. Within a library made for alpha chains, this beta chain is off target, and its count is uninformative. The chain has TRBV28 and TRBJ1-2; D not certain. CDR3 size: 14 residues. Per germline, CDR1 MDHEN and CDR2 SYDVKM. V lost 7 bases and J 0 bases, leaving 12 bases between the germline ends. The chain's CDR3 is CASKLPLTNYGYTF. CDR3 nucleotide sequence: TGTGCCAGCAAATTACCTCTGACTAACTATGGCTACACCTTC.

On this clonotype: This beta chain is a stray read from a library made for alpha chains; its abundance is not meaningful. This chain connects TRBV12-3 or TRBV12-4 to TRBJ2-7; D not resolved. With 6 bases removed from V and 1 base from J, the gap between germline ends came to 7 bases. CDR3 length: 12 amino acids. The CDR3 sequence: CASRTTSYEQYF. Written as DNA, the CDR3 is TGTGCCAGCAGAACGACATCCTACGAGCAGTACTTC.

This clonotype was detected many times. In a library made to pick up alpha chains, this beta chain is a stray read with a size that means little. This chain links TRBV2 with TRBJ2-3, with 15 bases matching TRBD2. This CDR3 is built from 16 residues. V lost 6 bases, J lost 1 base, and 2 bases stayed unmatched. Germline V gives CDR1 SNHLY, CDR2 FYNNEI. The CDR3 DNA sequence: TGTGCCAGCAGGGGACTAGCGGGGGGTCGCACAGATACGCAGTATTTT. Amino acids: CASRGLAGGRTDTQYF.

This clonotype was detected many times. This beta chain is a stray read from a library made for alpha chains; its abundance is not meaningful. V and J are TRBV6-2 or TRBV6-3 and TRBJ1-5; unclear D gene. The CDR3 is 14 residues long. Deletions cut 2 bases from V and 0 bases from J, with 5 bases between. The V gene's germline CDR1 is MNHEY and CDR2 SVGEGT. The CDR3 sequence: CASSYSYSNQPQHF. CDR3 nucleotides: TGTGCCAGCAGTTACAGCTATAGCAATCAGCCCCAGCATTTT.